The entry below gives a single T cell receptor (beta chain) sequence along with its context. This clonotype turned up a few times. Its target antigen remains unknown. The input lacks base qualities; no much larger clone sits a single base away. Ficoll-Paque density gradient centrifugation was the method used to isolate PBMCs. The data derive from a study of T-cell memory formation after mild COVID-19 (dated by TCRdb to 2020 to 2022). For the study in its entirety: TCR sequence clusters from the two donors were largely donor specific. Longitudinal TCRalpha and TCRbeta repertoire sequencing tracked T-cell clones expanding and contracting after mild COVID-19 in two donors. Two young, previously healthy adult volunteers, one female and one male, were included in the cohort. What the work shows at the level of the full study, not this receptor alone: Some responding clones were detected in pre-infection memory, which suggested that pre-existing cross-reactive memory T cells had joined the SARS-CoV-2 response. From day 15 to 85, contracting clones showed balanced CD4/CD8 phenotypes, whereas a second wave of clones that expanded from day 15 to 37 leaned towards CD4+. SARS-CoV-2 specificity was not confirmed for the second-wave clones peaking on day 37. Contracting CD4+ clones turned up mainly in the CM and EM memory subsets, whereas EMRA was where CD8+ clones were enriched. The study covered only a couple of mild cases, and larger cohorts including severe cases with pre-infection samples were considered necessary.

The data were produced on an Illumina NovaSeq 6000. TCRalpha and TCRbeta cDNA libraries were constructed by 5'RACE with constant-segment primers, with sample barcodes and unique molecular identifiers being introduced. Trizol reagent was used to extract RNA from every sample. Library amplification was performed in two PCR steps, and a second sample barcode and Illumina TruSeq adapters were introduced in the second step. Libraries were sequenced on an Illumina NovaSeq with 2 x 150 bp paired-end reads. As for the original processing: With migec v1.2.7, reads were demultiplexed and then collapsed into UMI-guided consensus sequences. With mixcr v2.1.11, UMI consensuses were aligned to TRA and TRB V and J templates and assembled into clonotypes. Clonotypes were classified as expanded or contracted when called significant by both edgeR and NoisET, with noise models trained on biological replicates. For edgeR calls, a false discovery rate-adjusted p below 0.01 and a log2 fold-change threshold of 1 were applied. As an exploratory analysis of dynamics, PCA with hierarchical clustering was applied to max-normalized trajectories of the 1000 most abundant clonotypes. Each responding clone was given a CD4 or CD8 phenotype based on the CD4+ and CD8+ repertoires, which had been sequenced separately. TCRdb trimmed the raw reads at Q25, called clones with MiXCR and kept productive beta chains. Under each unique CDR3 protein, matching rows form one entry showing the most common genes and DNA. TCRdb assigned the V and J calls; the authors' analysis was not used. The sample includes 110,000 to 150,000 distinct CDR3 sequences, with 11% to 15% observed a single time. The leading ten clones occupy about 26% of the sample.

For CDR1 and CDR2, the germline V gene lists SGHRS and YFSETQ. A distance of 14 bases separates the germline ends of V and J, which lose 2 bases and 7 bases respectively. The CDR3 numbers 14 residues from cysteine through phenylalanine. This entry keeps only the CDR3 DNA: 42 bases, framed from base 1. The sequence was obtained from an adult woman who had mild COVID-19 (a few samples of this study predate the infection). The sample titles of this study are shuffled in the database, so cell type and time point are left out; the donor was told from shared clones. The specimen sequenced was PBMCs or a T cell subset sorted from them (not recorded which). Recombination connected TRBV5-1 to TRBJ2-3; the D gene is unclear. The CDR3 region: CASSFDPSAYTQYF. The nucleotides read TGCGCCAGCAGCTTTGACCCTTCCGCGTATACGCAGTATTTT.